This TCR beta chain was captured in a study of T cell repertoires in cytomegalovirus infection. CDR3 length: 14 amino acids. V shed 4 bases, J shed 6 bases, and the junction held 6 bases outside the gene matches. TCRdb analysed the reads with MiXCR anew, one entry per CDR3 protein. Here the sample spans around 180,000 distinct CDR3 sequences, 28% being singletons. The receptor comes from a human donor in good health (CMV status not recorded). Some clones in this sample may be carry-over from other donors' samples. Sequencing was done on a sample of PBMCs. The chain recombines TRBV12-3 or TRBV12-4 with TRBJ1-1; 9 bases are a match to TRBD1. CDR3 amino acids: CASSSDRGFAEAFF. CDR3 in DNA: TGTGCCAGCAGTTCGGACAGGGGATTCGCTGAAGCTTTCTTT.